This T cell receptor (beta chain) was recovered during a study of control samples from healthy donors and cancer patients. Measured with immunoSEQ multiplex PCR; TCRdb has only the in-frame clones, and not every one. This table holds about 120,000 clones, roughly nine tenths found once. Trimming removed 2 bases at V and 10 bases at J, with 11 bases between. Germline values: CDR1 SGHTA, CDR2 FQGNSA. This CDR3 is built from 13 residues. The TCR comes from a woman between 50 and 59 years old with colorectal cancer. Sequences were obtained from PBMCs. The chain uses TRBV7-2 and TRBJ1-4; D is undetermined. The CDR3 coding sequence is TGTGCCAGCAGCTTATACGGTTCTGGAAAACTGTTTTTT. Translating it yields CASSLYGSGKLFF.